These T cell receptor beta chains were read from a single sample in a study of T cells after yellow fever vaccination. One entry per CDR3 protein, called by TCRdb with MiXCR from the 5' RACE reads. Of a few hundred thousand distinct CDR3 sequences detected, roughly 12% appear once; the ten largest clones hold roughly 18%. The source was PBMCs, collected on the day of the first yellow fever vaccination. The receptors were gathered from a man between 18 and 29 years old who received the YFV17D yellow fever vaccine. Both conserved end residues are part of each CDR3. The size entry is marked missing in some rows and otherwise reads once, few, many or a size class.

v_call	clone_size	j_call	cdr3_aa
TRBV9	few	TRBJ2-1	CASSPPRGQYNEQFF
TRBV21-1	NA	TRBJ2-3	CASAREGGGDTQYF
TRBV6-1	NA	TRBJ1-3	CATSNFLGGNTIYF
TRBV20-1	few	TRBJ1-3	CSATGPSGNTIYF
TRBV5-1	NA	TRBJ2-5	CASSPGTSGTRQETQYF
TRBV23-1	few	TRBJ2-7	CASSQADSYEQYF
TRBV4-3	NA	TRBJ2-7	CASSQVYAGSSYEQYF
TRBV4-2	few	TRBJ2-5	CASSQGAGEHQTQYF
TRBV7-7	few	TRBJ2-1	CASSRGPQGVNEQFF
TRBV28	NA	TRBJ1-5	CASSTGAYSNQPQHF
TRBV7-9	NA	TRBJ2-3	CASSLNQGPLDTQYF
TRBV6-2/TRBV6-3	few	TRBJ2-2	CASSWAGELFF
TRBV5-1	few	TRBJ1-2	CASSLAPGNGYTF
TRBV6-1	NA	TRBJ1-1	CASSMTGRNTEAFF
TRBV14	NA	TRBJ2-7	CASSRYGSEQYF
TRBV5-1	NA	TRBJ2-2	CASSLAADGELFF
TRBV14	few	TRBJ2-4	CASSQEEDQAKNIQYF
TRBV6-2/TRBV6-3	NA	TRBJ2-7	CASSYSIGAYEQYF
TRBV6-1	few	TRBJ1-3	CASSPQGYSGNTIYF
TRBV7-2	NA	TRBJ2-1	CASSLIASGGASEQFF
TRBV7-2	many	TRBJ2-7	CASSLARGGYEQYF
TRBV6-5	many	TRBJ2-7	CASSPGLAREQYF
TRBV4-3	NA	TRBJ2-3	CASSQDRGQGATDTQYF
TRBV20-1	NA	TRBJ1-2	CSAHSGVGSYGYTF
TRBV7-2	NA	TRBJ1-1	CASSPRQPEAFF
TRBV3-1	NA	TRBJ2-5	CASSQDRDRGSLQETQYF
TRBV4-1	NA	TRBJ2-3	CASSLQTGTDTSTDTQYF
TRBV9	few	TRBJ2-3	CASSVESTDTQYF
TRBV27	few	TRBJ1-1	CASSHQNTEAFF
TRBV6-5	few	TRBJ2-3	CASSYLSAPPGDTQYF
TRBV6-5	NA	TRBJ2-5	CASSYTRSKGPETQYF
TRBV20-1	few	TRBJ2-7	CSARAWSRVNEQYF
TRBV7-2	NA	TRBJ1-1	CASRPSGQGDAEAFF
TRBV7-2	few	TRBJ2-1	CASSLGLGQAYNEQFF
TRBV3-1	NA	TRBJ2-7	CACSQDPRAPYEQYF
TRBV10-3	few	TRBJ1-2	CAISESAENYGYTF
TRBV5-1	NA	TRBJ1-2	CASSLVAPDYGYTF
TRBV6-1	NA	TRBJ2-3	CASSSLGQGADTQYF
TRBV5-5	NA	TRBJ2-3	CASSLQGARTDTQYF
TRBV7-9	NA	TRBJ2-4	CASSSGTENIQYF
TRBV7-2	few	TRBJ1-2	CASSDVGRLNYGYTF
TRBV7-2	few	TRBJ2-5	CASSLVTGPETQYF
TRBV9	few	TRBJ1-5	CASSVGRRGNQPQHF
TRBV9	NA	TRBJ2-3	CASSVGLSPQMGTQYF
TRBV5-6	few	TRBJ1-5	CASSLAGGIDQPQHF
TRBV27	NA	TRBJ2-5	CASLGAGEETQYF
TRBV18	few	TRBJ2-3	CASSVHSTDTQYF
TRBV11-2	few	TRBJ1-2	CASSLSRGWTGDNYGYTF
TRBV6-5	many	TRBJ2-1	CASILAGTETYNEQFF
TRBV11-2	few	TRBJ2-5	CASSPRLQGQETQYF
TRBV27	NA	TRBJ2-7	CASSLSRGRLNSKTYEQYF
TRBV4-3	NA	TRBJ2-4	CASSHGLAGEKNIQYF